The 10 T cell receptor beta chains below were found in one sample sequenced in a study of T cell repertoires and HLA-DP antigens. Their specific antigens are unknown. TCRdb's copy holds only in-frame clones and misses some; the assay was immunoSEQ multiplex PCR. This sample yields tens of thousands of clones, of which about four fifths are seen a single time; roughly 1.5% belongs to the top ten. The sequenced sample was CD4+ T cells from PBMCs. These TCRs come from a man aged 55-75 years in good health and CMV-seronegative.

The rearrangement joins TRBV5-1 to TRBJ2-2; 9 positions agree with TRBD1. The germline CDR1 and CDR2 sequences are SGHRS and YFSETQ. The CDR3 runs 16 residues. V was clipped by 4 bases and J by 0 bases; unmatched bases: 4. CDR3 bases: TGCGCCAGCAGCCCCGGGACAGGGTCGAACACCGGGGAGCTGTTTTTT. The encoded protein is CASSPGTGSNTGELFF.

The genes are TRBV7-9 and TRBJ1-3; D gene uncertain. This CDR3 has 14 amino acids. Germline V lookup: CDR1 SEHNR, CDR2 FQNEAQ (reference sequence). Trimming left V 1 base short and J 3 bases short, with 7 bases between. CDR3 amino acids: CASSLEVFGNTIYF. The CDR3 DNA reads TGTGCCAGCAGCTTAGAGGTTTTTGGAAACACCATATATTTT.

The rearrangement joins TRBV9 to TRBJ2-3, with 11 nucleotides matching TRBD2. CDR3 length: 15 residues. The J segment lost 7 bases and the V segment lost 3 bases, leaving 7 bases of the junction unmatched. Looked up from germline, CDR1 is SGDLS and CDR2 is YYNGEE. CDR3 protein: CASSAGLAGAYTQYF. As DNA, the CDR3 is TGTGCCAGCAGCGCAGGACTAGCGGGTGCATATACGCAGTATTTT.

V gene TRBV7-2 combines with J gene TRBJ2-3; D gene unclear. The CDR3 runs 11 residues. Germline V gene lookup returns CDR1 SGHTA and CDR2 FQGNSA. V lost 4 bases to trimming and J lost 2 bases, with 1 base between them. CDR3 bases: TGTGCCAGCAGCTCCACAGATACGCAGTATTTT. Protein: CASSSTDTQYF.

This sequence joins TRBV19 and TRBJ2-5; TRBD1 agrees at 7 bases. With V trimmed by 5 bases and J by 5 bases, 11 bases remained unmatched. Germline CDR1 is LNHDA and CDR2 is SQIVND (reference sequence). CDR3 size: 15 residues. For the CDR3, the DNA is TGTGCCAGTAGTGTCCGACAAGGGGGCGCGGAGACCCAGTACTTC. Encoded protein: CASSVRQGGAETQYF.

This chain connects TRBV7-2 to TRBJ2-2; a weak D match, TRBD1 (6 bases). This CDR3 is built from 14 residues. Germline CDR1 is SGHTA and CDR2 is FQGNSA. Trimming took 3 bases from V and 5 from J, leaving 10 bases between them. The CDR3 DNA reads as TGTGCCAGCAGCTTTCAAGGGGGAACCGGGGAGCTGTTTTTT. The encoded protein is CASSFQGGTGELFF.

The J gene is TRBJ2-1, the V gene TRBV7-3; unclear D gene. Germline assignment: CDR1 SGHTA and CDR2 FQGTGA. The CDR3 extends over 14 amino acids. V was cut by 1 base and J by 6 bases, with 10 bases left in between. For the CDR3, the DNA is TGTGCCAGCAGCTTAATCGGGTCCAGCAATGAGCAGTTCTTC. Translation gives CASSLIGSSNEQFF.

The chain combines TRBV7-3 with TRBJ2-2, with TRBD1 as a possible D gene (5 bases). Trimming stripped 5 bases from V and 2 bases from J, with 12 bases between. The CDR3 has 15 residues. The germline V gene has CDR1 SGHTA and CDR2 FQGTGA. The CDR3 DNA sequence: TGTGCCAGCAGCCCGGGCAGGGCAAACACCGGGGAGCTGTTTTTT. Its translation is CASSPGRANTGELFF.

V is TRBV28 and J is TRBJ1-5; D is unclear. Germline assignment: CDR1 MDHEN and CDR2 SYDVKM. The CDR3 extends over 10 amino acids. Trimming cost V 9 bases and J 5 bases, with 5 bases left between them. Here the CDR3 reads CASNDQPQHF. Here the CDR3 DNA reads TGTGCCAGTAACGATCAGCCCCAGCATTTT.

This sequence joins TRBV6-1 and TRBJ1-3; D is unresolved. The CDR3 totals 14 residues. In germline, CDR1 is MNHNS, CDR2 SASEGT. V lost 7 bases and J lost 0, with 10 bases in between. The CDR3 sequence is CASTTVLSGNTIYF. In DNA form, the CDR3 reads TGTGCCAGCACTACAGTTCTCTCTGGAAACACCATATATTTT.